Sequencing of this TCR beta chain was carried out in a study of shared clonotypes between healthy human individuals (dated by TCRdb to between 2020 and 2021). For the wider study: Two women and three men aged 18 to 49 years were included in the cohort. Libraries were prepared and TCR repertoires were sequenced by different laboratories using diverse techniques, in order to increase sequencing depth and limit assay-specific biases. Each donor's leukapheresis produced roughly between roughly 0.85 and 9.5 billion PBMCs. Blood TCR repertoires of about five healthy adults were deeply sequenced to estimate repertoire size and the extent of clonotype sharing between individuals. Per donor, three plates each were used for CD4 naive and CD4 memory, two for CD8 naive, and one for CD8 memory. Results the study describes overall, beyond this receptor: Because the study included only a small number of donors, the genetic and exposure-history diversity represented was limited. Based on pairwise subsampling, the degree of clonotype sharing among donors was expected to be affected by sequencing depth. Sampling was limited to blood, and TCR repertoires in tissue likely differ from TCR repertoires in blood. Naive subsets generally had larger estimated clonotype richness than memory subsets did. Rarefaction of sorted-subset datasets indicated incomplete sequencing despite the large sequencing depth. Clonotypes shared by all four sorted-subset donors showed higher generation probabilities than non-shared clonotypes. Sharing across a handful of donors was observed for roughly 5.4% of naive CD4, under 4% of naive CD8, about 2.3% of memory CD4, and approximately 0.41% of memory CD8 clonotypes.

CD8 naive samples were CD45RO-negative cells positively selected for CCR7, giving a CD45RA+CCR7+ population that excluded TemRA cells. The donors were healthy, HIV-negative adults who had no recently reported acute infections or vaccinations. All donors were Caucasian adults living in Nashville, Tennessee, USA. Blood was obtained by leukapheresis, after which PBMCs were separated by Ficoll-Histopaque density gradient centrifugation and cryopreserved in liquid nitrogen vapor phase. Analytical flow cytometry was used to check the purity and quantity of every magnetically sorted T cell population. Genomic DNA was isolated from each sorted fraction and quantified by UV absorbance on a Nanodrop 2000c. As to this clone: Its cognate antigen has yet to be identified. No qualities accompany the bases; no much larger clone lies one base away.

Using the deep immunoSEQ assay, multiplex PCR amplified TCR CDR3 regions from genomic DNA. Genomic DNA extracted from each cell subset was distributed evenly over all wells of several immunoSEQ 96-well plates, and each plate served as one replicate. For sorted subsets, each replicate PCR was loaded with 200 ng genomic DNA, equivalent to roughly 30,000 T cell genomes. Purified libraries were quantified with a Qubit 3.0 fluorometer, sized on a Bioanalyzer 2100, and re-quantified with the KAPA Library Quantification kit. Every immunoSEQ 96-well plate was sequenced on a separate single-read 150-cycle Illumina NextSeq 550 flow cell. The study's own analysis went as follows. Because only junctional sequences without quality scores were contained in the immunoSEQ output, filtering matching that applied to full-length reads could not be performed. To assign V/J genes and CDR3, sequences were annotated using PyIR, a Python wrapper for IgBLAST v1.9, with IMGT germline references. Reads were removed for weak V/J assignments (E-value above 1e-6), missing CDR3, stop codons, out-of-frame junctions, or ambiguous translated residues. A V3J clonotype was defined by an identical inferred V gene, J gene, and CDR3 amino acid sequence. Percentage overlap between repertoires was calculated by dividing the number of shared unique clonotypes by the size of the smaller repertoire. RTK rarefaction, the Chao1 estimator, and Recon v2.1 estimates of unobserved clonotypes were used to assess repertoire richness. OLGA was used to compute generation probabilities for all TCRbeta clonotypes that the gDNA method yielded from a handful of donors. Sourced from immuneACCESS, this table was stored by TCRdb with only in-frame sequences that have V and J called. A share of the clones is absent; for the studies checked, an unresolved V gene accounts for under half, and the remainder has no known explanation. V and J calls and clone size are those listed in that table; D and trimming were worked out from the DNA. Recorded for this sample are about 580,000 clones; nearly 98% of them occurred a single time. Of the sample, 0.3% falls within the top ten clones.

The germline V gene yields LGHNA for CDR1 and YSLEER for CDR2. Trimming leaves V shorter by 4 bases and J shorter by 4 bases, with the junction holding 4 bases beyond the gene matches. From the cysteine up to the phenylalanine, the CDR3 has a length of 14 residues. The retained sequence is limited to the CDR3, 42 bases, with the frame set at the first base. The sequence links TRBV4-3 to TRBJ1-2, and 9 bases in between align with TRBD1. Sequenced sample: naive CD8+ T cells sorted from blood. Sample cell subset or site, as interpreted from the label and publication: CD45RA+CCR7+. The receptor was isolated from a man aged 30 to 39 in good health. The encoded CDR3 is CASSPRTGAYGYTF. The DNA is TGCGCCAGCAGCCCCCGGACAGGGGCCTATGGCTACACCTTC.